The 5 T cell receptor beta chains below were found in one sample sequenced in a study of blood T cell repertoires in COVID-19 (dated by TCRdb to about 2020). The library was made by the immunoSEQ multiplex PCR assay. The table comes from immuneACCESS by way of TCRdb, which keeps in-frame sequences with V and J called. Part of the clones is missing from these tables; in studies checked, under half for an unresolved V gene and the rest for unknown reasons. The sample yields roughly 52,000 clones; over 70% were counted once. The ten largest clones represent over 4.5% of the sample. Sequenced sample: peripheral blood. Every receptor here comes from a human donor in a cohort sampled during active COVID-19.

This clone was seen a single time. J is TRBJ1-2 and V is TRBV19; 7 bases agree with TRBD1. CDR3 length: 14 residues. Germline CDR1 is LNHDA and CDR2 is SQIVND (reference sequence). With V trimmed by 4 bases and J by 4 bases, 6 bases remained unmatched. CDR3 protein: CASSTQTGVYGYTF. The CDR3 nucleotides are TGTGCCAGTAGTACCCAAACAGGGGTCTATGGCTACACCTTC.

This rearrangement joins TRBV6-1 to TRBJ1-1; the match to TRBD1 covers 12 bases. V dropped 2 bases and J dropped 4; count of bases not matched to a gene: 11. CDR3 length equals 18 residues. Germline-derived CDR1 and CDR2 are MNHNS and SASEGT. CDR3 residues: CASSERDRGLRGVTEAFF. CDR3 nucleotides: TGTGCCAGCAGTGAACGGGACAGGGGGCTGAGAGGGGTCACTGAAGCTTTCTTT.

CDR3 sequence reads: CASSFGAGGLYTF. Written as DNA, the CDR3 is TGTGCCAGCAGCTTTGGGGCAGGGGGCCTCTACACCTTC. The rearrangement links TRBV7-2 to TRBJ1-2; 8 bases line up with TRBD1. Trimming cost V 3 bases and J 10 bases; bases outside gene matches: 7. CDR3 length equals 13 residues. Germline CDR1 reads SGHTA; CDR2 reads FQGNSA.

V is TRBV19 and J is TRBJ1-1, with D possibly TRBD1 on 5 matching bases. CDR1 is LNHDA, CDR2 SQIVND, per germline (reference sequence). The CDR3 is made up of 14 amino acids. The ends were cut back, 3 bases at V and 4 bases at J, with 12 bases in the middle. The CDR3 bases are TGTGCCAGTAGTATCACAGGCGTCTCCACTGAAGCTTTCTTT. This translates into CASSITGVSTEAFF.

The rearrangement joins TRBV11-2 to TRBJ2-2, with TRBD2 identical over 11 bases. Germline trimming cut 3 bases from V and 2 bases from J; bases unmatched to any gene: 8. CDR3 length: 18 amino acids. Per the germline V gene, CDR1 is SGHAT and CDR2 is FQNNGV. In DNA, the CDR3 is TGTGCCAGCAGCTTGTTGGCTCTAGCGGGGGGTAACACCGGGGAGCTGTTTTTT. This codes for CASSLLALAGGNTGELFF.